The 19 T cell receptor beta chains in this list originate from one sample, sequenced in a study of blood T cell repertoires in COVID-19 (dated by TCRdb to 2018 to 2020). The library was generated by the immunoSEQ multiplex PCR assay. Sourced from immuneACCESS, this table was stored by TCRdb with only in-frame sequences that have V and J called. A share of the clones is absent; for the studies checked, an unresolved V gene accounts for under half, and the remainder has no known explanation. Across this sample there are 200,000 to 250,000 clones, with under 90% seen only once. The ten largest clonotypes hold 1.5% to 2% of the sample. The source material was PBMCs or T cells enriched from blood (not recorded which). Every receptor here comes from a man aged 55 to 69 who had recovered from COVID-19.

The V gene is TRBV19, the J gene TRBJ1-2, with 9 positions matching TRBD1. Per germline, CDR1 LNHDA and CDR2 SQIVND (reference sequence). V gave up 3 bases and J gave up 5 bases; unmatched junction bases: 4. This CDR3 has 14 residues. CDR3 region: CASSIPGQGYGYTF. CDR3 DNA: TGTGCCAGTAGTATCCCAGGACAGGGGTATGGCTACACCTTC.

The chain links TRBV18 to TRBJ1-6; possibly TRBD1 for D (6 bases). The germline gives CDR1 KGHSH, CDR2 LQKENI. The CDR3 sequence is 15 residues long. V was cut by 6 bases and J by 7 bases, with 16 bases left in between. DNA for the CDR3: TGTGCCAGCTCCCCTGGACAGAATACCAATTCACCCCTCCACTTT. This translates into CASSPGQNTNSPLHF.

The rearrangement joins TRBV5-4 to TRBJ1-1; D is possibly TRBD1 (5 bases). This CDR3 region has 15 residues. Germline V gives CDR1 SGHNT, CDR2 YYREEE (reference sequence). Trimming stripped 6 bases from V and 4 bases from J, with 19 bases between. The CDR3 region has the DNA TGTGCCAGCACTACCGGGGGGTTGGGTAGCACTGAAGCTTTCTTT. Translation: CASTTGGLGSTEAFF.

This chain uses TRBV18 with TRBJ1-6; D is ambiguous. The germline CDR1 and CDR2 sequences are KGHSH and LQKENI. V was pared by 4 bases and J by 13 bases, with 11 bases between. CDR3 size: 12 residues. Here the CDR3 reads CASSLAGRPLHF. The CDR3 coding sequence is TGTGCCAGCTCACTTGCCGGGAGGCCCCTCCACTTT. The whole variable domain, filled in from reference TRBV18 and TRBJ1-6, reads NAGVMQNPRHLVRRRGQEARLRCSPMKGHSHVYWYRQLPEEGLKFMVYLQKENIIDESGMPKERFSAEFPKEGPSILRIQQVVRGDSAAYFCASSLAGRPLHFGNGTRLTVT.

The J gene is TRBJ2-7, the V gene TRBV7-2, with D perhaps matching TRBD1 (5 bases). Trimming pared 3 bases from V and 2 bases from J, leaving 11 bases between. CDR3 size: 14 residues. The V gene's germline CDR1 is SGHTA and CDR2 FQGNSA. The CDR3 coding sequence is TGTGCCAGCAGCTTGGTCCAGGGTCCCTACGAGCAGTACTTC. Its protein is CASSLVQGPYEQYF. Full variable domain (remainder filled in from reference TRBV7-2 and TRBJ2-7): GAGVSQSPSNKVTEKGKDVELRCDPISGHTALYWYRQSLGQGLEFLIYFQGNSAPDKSGLPSDRFSAERTGGSVSTLTIQRTQQEDSAVYLCASSLVQGPYEQYFGPGTRLTVT.

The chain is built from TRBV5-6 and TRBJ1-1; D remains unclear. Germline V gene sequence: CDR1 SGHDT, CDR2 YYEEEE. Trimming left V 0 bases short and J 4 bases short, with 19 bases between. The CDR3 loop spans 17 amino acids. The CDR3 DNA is TGTGCCAGCAGCTTGGTGACACCCGCCGACCCCGGCACTGAAGCTTTCTTT. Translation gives CASSLVTPADPGTEAFF.

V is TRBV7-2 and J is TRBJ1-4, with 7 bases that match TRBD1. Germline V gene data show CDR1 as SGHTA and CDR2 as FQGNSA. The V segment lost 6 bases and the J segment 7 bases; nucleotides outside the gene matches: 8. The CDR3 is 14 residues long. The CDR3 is CASSATGNREKLFF. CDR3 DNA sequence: TGTGCCAGCAGTGCGACAGGGAATCGTGAAAAACTGTTTTTT.

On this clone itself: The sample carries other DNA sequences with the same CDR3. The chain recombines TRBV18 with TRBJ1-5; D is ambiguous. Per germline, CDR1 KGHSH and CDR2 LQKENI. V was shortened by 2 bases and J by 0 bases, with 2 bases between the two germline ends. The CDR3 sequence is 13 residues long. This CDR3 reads CASSPYSNQPQHF. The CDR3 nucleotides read TGTGCCAGCTCACCATATAGCAATCAGCCCCAGCATTTT.

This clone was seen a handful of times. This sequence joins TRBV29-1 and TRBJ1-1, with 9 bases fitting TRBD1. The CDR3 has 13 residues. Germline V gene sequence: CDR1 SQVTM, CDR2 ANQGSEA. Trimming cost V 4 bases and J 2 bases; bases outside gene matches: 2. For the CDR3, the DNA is TGCAGCGTTGGGGACAGGGTAAACACTGAAGCTTTCTTT. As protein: CSVGDRVNTEAFF.

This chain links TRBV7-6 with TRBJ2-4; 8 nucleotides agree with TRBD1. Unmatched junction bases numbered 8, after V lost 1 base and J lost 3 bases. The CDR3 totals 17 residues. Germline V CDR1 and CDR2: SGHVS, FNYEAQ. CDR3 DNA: TGTGCCAGCAGCTTAGGTTCGCCGGGACAGGTCAAAAACATTCAGTACTTC. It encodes CASSLGSPGQVKNIQYF. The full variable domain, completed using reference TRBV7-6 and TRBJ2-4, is GAGVSQSPRYKVTKRGQDVALRCDPISGHVSLYWYRQALGQGPEFLTYFNYEAQQDKSGLPNDRFSAERPEGSISTLTIQRTEQRDSAMYRCASSLGSPGQVKNIQYFGAGTRLSVL.

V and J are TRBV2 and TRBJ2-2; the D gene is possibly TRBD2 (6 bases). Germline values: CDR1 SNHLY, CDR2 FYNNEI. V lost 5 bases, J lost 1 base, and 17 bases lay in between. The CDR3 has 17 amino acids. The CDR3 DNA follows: TGTGCCAGCAGTTACTATGTGGGGGGACGGAACACCGGGGAGCTGTTTTTT. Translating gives CASSYYVGGRNTGELFF.

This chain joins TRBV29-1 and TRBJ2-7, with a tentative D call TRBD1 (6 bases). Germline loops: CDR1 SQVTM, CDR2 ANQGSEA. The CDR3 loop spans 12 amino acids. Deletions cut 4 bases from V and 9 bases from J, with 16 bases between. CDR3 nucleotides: TGCAGCGTTGGTAAGGCAGGGGAAGGGCAGTACTTC. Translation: CSVGKAGEGQYF.

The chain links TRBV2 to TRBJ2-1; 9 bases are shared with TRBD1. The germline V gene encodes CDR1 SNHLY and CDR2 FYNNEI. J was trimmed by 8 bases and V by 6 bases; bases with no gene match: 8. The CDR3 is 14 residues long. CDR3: CASSQGQGGDEQFF. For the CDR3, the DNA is TGTGCCAGCAGCCAGGGACAGGGTGGCGATGAGCAGTTCTTC.

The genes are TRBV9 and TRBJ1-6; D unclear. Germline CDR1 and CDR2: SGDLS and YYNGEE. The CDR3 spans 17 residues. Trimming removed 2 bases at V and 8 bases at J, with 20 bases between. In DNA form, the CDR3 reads TGTGCCAGCAGCGTTAGGTGGGCCCTAAGCTTAGATTCACCCCTCCACTTT. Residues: CASSVRWALSLDSPLHF.

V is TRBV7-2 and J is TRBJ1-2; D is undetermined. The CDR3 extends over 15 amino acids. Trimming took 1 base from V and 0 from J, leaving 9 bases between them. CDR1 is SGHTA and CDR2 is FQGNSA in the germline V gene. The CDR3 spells CASSLGYRANYGYTF. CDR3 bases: TGTGCCAGCAGCTTAGGGTACCGCGCTAACTATGGCTACACCTTC.

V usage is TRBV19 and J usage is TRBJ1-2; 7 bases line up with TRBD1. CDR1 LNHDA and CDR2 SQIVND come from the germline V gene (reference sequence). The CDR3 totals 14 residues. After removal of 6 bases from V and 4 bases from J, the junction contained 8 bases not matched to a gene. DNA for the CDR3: TGTGCCAGTAGGCTACCAGGGACAGCCTATGGCTACACCTTC. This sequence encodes CASRLPGTAYGYTF. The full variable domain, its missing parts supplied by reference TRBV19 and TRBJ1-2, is DGGITQSPKYLFRKEGQNVTLSCEQNLNHDAMYWYRQDPGQGLRLIYYSQIVNDFQKGDIAEGYSVSREKKESFPLTVTSAQKNPTAFYLCASRLPGTAYGYTFGSGTRLTVV.

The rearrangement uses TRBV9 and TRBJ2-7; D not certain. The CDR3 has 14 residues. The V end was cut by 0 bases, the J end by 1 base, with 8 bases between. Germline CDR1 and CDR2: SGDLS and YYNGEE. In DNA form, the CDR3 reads TGTGCCAGCAGCGTAGAAGGCAGGTCCTACGAGCAGTACTTC. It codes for CASSVEGRSYEQYF.

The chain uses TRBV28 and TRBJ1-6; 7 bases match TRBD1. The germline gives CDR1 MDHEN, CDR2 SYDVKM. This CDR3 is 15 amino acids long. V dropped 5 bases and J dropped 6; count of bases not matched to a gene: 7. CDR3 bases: TGTGCCAGCAGTACCTACAGGGGCCCTAATTCACCCCTCCACTTT. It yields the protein CASSTYRGPNSPLHF.

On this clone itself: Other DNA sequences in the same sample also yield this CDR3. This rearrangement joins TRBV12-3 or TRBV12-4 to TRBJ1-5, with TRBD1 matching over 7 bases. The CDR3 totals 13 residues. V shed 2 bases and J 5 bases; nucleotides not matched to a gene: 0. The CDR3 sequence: CASSLTGDQPQHF. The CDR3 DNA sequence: TGTGCCAGCAGTTTAACAGGGGATCAGCCCCAGCATTTT.